These 12 T cell receptor beta chains share one sample of origin, sequenced in a study of blood T cells in healthy people across ages. A second PCR, run for about 7 to 11 cycles, used a sample-barcoded 5' primer plus a J-beta primer mix. TCRdb ran MiXCR on the 5' RACE reads and lists one entry per CDR3 protein. The sample includes under 1,000,000 distinct CDR3 sequences, about 47% of them seen just once. The source material was blood. These receptors all stem from a man aged 80 or over in good health.

This clonotype was picked up a small number of times. This rearrangement joins TRBV19 to TRBJ2-1; TRBD2 matches at 12 bases. Trimming took 7 bases from V and 6 from J; bases not matched to a gene: 7. CDR3 length: 15 residues. Germline lookup yields CDR1 LNHDA and CDR2 SQIVND (reference sequence). The CDR3 spells CASTATSGSPNEQFF. In DNA, the CDR3 is TGTGCCAGTACCGCGACTAGCGGGAGCCCCAATGAGCAGTTCTTC.

Note on this clonotype: This sequence may be a read error, since a much larger clone differs from it by one base. J is TRBJ2-5 and V is TRBV7-2; TRBD2 matches at 8 bases. Losses at the gene ends were 3 bases for V and 11 bases for J; bases not matched to a gene: 14. This CDR3 spans 15 amino acids. Germline V gives CDR1 SGHTA, CDR2 FQGNSA. The CDR3 region is CASSFRQAGDIEQYF. DNA for the CDR3: TGTGCCAGCAGCTTTCGGCAAGCGGGAGACATTGAGCAGTACTTC.

As regards this clonotype: A read error may be the cause here, since a much bigger clone is one base away. The rearrangement uses TRBV2 and TRBJ2-1; 7 bases agree with TRBD1. The germline CDR1 and CDR2 sequences are SNHLY and FYNNEI. The CDR3 loop spans 12 amino acids. The CDR3 DNA is TGTGCCAGCGGGGACAGATACAATGGGCAGTTCTTC. Its protein product is CASGDRYNGQFF.

J is TRBJ2-7 and V is TRBV4-3, with 8 bases that match TRBD2. The CDR3 is 15 residues long. Looked up from germline, CDR1 is LGHNA and CDR2 is YSLEER. With 0 bases clipped from V and 7 bases from J, the junction kept 8 bases outside the gene matches. CDR3 sequence: CASSQDRAGEDEQYF. Here the CDR3 DNA reads TGCGCCAGCAGCCAAGATCGAGCGGGAGAAGATGAGCAGTACTTC.

The chain carries TRBV3-1 and TRBJ2-5; 9 nucleotides line up with TRBD2. Germline CDR1 LGHDT, CDR2 YNNKEL (reference sequence). V lost 4 bases to trimming and J lost 11 bases; unmatched junction nucleotides: 17. The CDR3 sequence is 16 residues long. CDR3 amino acids: CASSPFLAGALKEQYF. The DNA for the CDR3 is TGTGCCAGCAGCCCTTTCTTAGCGGGGGCTCTCAAGGAGCAGTACTTC.

This clonotype has just a few counts. The rearrangement joins TRBV6-2 or TRBV6-3 to TRBJ2-5, with D maybe TRBD2 (6 bases). The germline CDR1 and CDR2 sequences are MNHEY and SVGEGT. This CDR3 is built from 15 residues. The V end lost 5 bases, the J end lost 1 base, and 14 bases lay between the germline ends. The CDR3 loop reads CASSRIGEVQETQYF. The CDR3 coding sequence is TGTGCCAGCAGTCGGATAGGGGAGGTCCAAGAGACCCAGTACTTC.

J is TRBJ2-1 and V is TRBV3-1; D call uncertain. V gave up 1 base and J gave up 4 bases, with 8 bases separating them. The germline CDR1 and CDR2 sequences are LGHDT and YNNKEL (reference sequence). The CDR3 spans 14 residues. For the CDR3, the DNA is TGTGCCAGCAGCCAAGTCTGGGGATACAATGAGCAGTTCTTC. Its translation: CASSQVWGYNEQFF.

This clonotype was counted at least ten times. V usage is TRBV9 and J usage is TRBJ2-1, with TRBD2 matching over 7 bases. The V and J ends lost 4 bases and 5 bases, in that order; junction bases with no gene match: 15. Germline V gene lookup returns CDR1 SGDLS and CDR2 YYNGEE. The CDR3 contains 17 residues. This CDR3 is CASSLAISSGADNEQFF. CDR3 nucleotides: TGTGCCAGCAGCCTAGCTATATCTAGCGGAGCCGACAATGAGCAGTTCTTC.

This clonotype was counted between two and nine times. The V call is TRBV20-1, the J call TRBJ2-1; 8 bases are shared with TRBD1. Trimming removed 1 base from V and 8 bases from J; junction bases left unmatched: 4. The CDR3 sequence is 13 residues long. The germline V gene has CDR1 DFQATT and CDR2 SNEGSKA (reference sequence). CDR3 region: CSARVQGADEQFF. CDR3 coding DNA: TGCAGTGCTAGAGTTCAGGGGGCGGATGAGCAGTTCTTC.

This clonotype was observed a single time. CDR3 sequence reads: CASSFGRQSYNEQFF. DNA for the CDR3: TGCGCCAGCAGCTTTGGACGCCAGTCCTACAATGAGCAGTTCTTC. The J gene is TRBJ2-1, the V gene TRBV4-1; D unresolved. The length of the CDR3 is 15 residues. Germline-derived CDR1 and CDR2 are MGHRA and YSYEKL. Between the trimmed V and J ends, which lost 5 bases and 1 base, there was a span of 12 bases.

This clonotype came up many times. The gene calls are TRBV5-1 and TRBJ2-3; 9 bases fit TRBD2. The germline CDR1 and CDR2 sequences are SGHRS and YFSETQ. The length of the CDR3 is 19 residues. The trim removed 4 bases at V and 2 bases at J, leaving 17 bases unmatched. The CDR3 is CASSTPPGPSGVHTDTQYF. The CDR3 DNA reads TGCGCCAGCAGCACCCCACCAGGGCCTAGCGGGGTACACACAGATACGCAGTATTTT.

This clonotype appeared a few times. The chain is built from TRBV5-1 and TRBJ1-6, with D perhaps TRBD1 (5 bases). Germline lookup yields CDR1 SGHRS and CDR2 YFSETQ. The CDR3 spans 14 residues. V gave up 0 bases and J gave up 4 bases, with 5 bases separating them. The CDR3 DNA reads as TGCGCCAGCAGCTTGGGACAGTATAATTCACCCCTCCACTTT. Translating it yields CASSLGQYNSPLHF.